The rows below give T cell receptor beta chains drawn from one sample of a study of cytomegalovirus exposure and HLA in healthy donors. The data were produced by immunoSEQ multiplex PCR, yet TCRdb's version contains in-frame clones alone and is incomplete. This sample carries approximately 160,000 clones, 55% to 70% of them seen once, and the ten largest clones take 3%. Sequencing was done on a sample of PBMCs. The source is a woman aged 30 to 39 in good health and CMV-seropositive. Each CDR3 is given with its conserved first and last residue. A D gene is named only where the DNA matches it firmly. Only some rows state a clone size, as once, few, many or a class for expanded clones.

clone size	V gene	D gene	J gene	CDR3 protein	CDR3 DNA
few	TRBV11-1	TRBD1	TRBJ1-6	CASSLDDRVGSPLHF	TGTGCCAGCAGCTTGGATGACAGGGTGGGTTCACCCCTCCACTTT
few	TRBV11-3	TRBD2	TRBJ2-3	CASSSGTSGGQTQYF	TGTGCCAGCAGCTCCGGGACTAGCGGGGGGCAGACGCAGTATTTT
-	TRBV5-6	-	TRBJ2-2	CASSRGHTNTGELFF	TGTGCCAGCAGCCGAGGACACACCAACACCGGGGAGCTGTTTTTT
few	TRBV7-9	TRBD1	TRBJ1-5	CASSLAGGSGQPQHF	TGTGCCAGCAGCTTAGCAGGGGGCTCGGGTCAGCCCCAGCATTTT
-	TRBV29-1	TRBD2	TRBJ2-5	CAGGGIGWETQYF	TGCGCTGGGGGGGGTATAGGTTGGGAGACCCAGTACTTC
-	TRBV5-1	TRBD1	TRBJ1-6	CASSLTGGNSPLHF	TGCGCCAGCAGCTTGACAGGGGGAAATTCACCCCTCCACTTT
-	TRBV28	TRBD1	TRBJ1-5	CASSPTGFWQPQHF	TGTGCCAGCAGTCCGACAGGGTTCTGGCAGCCCCAGCATTTT
-	TRBV28	TRBD1	TRBJ1-1	CASSLYTGGEAFF	TGTGCCAGCAGTTTATACACAGGGGGTGAAGCTTTCTTT
-	TRBV29-1	TRBD1	TRBJ1-4	CSVRTGGVEKLFF	TGCAGCGTCCGGACAGGGGGAGTTGAAAAACTGTTTTTT
-	TRBV5-4	TRBD2	TRBJ2-3	CASTSGTSGDTQYF	TGTGCCAGCACCTCCGGGACTAGCGGAGATACGCAGTATTTT
-	TRBV5-1	-	TRBJ2-3	CASSLDNRVKGTDTQYF	TGCGCCAGCAGCTTGGATAACAGGGTAAAGGGGACAGATACGCAGTATTTT
-	TRBV7-6	-	TRBJ1-2	CASSSQQGSLGYTF	TGTGCCAGCAGCTCACAACAGGGATCTCTTGGCTACACCTTC
-	TRBV29-1	-	TRBJ1-2	CSVEDTGPYGYTF	TGCAGCGTTGAAGACACAGGGCCCTATGGCTACACCTTC
-	TRBV14	-	TRBJ1-2	CASSPRRAGPGYTF	TGTGCCAGCAGCCCCCGAAGGGCAGGGCCTGGCTACACCTTC
once	TRBV6-5	TRBD2	TRBJ2-7	CASSFTSGSSYEQYF	TGTGCCAGCAGTTTTACTAGCGGGAGTTCCTACGAGCAGTACTTC
-	TRBV6-5	TRBD2	TRBJ2-1	CASSYSIAGGVHEQFF	TGTGCCAGCAGTTACAGTATAGCGGGGGGGGTTCATGAGCAGTTCTTC
-	TRBV5-4	-	TRBJ1-1	CASSRVGGGTEAFF	TGTGCCAGCAGCCGAGTCGGGGGAGGCACTGAAGCTTTCTTT